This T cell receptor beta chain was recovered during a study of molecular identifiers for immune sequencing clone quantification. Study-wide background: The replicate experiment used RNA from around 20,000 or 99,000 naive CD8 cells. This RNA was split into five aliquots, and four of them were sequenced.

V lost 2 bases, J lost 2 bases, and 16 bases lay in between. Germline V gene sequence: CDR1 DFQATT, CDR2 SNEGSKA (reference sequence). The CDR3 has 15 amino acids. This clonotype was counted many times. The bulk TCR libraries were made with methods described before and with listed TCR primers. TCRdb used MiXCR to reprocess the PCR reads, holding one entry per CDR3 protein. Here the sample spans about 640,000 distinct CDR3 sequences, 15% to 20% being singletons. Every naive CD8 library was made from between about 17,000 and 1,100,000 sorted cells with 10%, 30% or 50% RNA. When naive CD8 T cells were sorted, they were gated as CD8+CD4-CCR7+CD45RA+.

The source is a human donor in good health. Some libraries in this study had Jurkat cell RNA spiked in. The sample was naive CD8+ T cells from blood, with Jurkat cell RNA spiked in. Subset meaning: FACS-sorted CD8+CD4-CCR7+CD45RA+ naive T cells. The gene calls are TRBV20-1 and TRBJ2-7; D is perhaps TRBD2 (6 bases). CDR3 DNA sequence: TGCAGTGCTAGATCAGCGGGTAACGAGCCCTACGAGCAGTACTTC. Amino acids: CSARSAGNEPYEQYF.